The 25 T cell receptor beta chains in this list originate from one sample, sequenced in a study of blood T cell repertoires in COVID-19. This table comes from immunoSEQ multiplex PCR, and its TCRdb copy is limited to in-frame clones, with some not included. The table shows about 64,000 clones, with 88% occurring only once. Sample: PBMCs or T cells enriched from blood (not recorded which). Receptors were obtained from a middle-aged woman who had recovered from COVID-19.

The chain employs TRBV4-1 and TRBJ2-3, with 9 bases identical to TRBD1. The germline gives CDR1 MGHRA, CDR2 YSYEKL. This CDR3 is built from 16 residues. Germline trimming cut 4 bases from V and 2 bases from J; bases unmatched to any gene: 7. Here the CDR3 DNA reads TGCGCCAGCAGCCGATGGGGACAGGGCTTCACAGATACGCAGTATTTT. Its protein product is CASSRWGQGFTDTQYF.

J is TRBJ2-2 and V is TRBV9, with TRBD1 matching 7 bases. The J segment lost 4 bases and the V segment lost 2 bases, leaving 5 bases of the junction unmatched. The CDR3 contains 15 residues. The V gene's germline CDR1 is SGDLS and CDR2 YYNGEE. The CDR3 region is CASSVQGVRTGELFF. The CDR3 DNA is TGTGCCAGCAGCGTTCAGGGGGTACGCACCGGGGAGCTGTTTTTT.

The chain is built from TRBV24-1 and TRBJ2-5; TRBD1 is a possible D gene (6 bases). The V end lost 4 bases, the J end lost 4 bases, and 12 bases lay between the germline ends. The CDR3 is 14 residues long. The germline CDR1 and CDR2 sequences are KGHDR and SFDVKD. The CDR3 DNA is TGTGCCACCAGTGACCCATGGGGGCGAGAGACCCAGTACTTC. Protein: CATSDPWGRETQYF.

The chain joins TRBV2 to TRBJ2-5, with D tentatively TRBD2 (6 bases). The CDR3 is 15 residues long. The germline V and J ends were trimmed by 4 bases and 5 bases, with 17 bases remaining between them. Germline CDR1 reads SNHLY; CDR2 reads FYNNEI. CDR3: CASSGATRGLETQYF. Here the CDR3 DNA reads TGTGCCAGCAGTGGGGCAACCCGGGGGTTGGAGACCCAGTACTTC.

This clone was detected once. V usage is TRBV6-6 and J usage is TRBJ1-5; D gene ambiguous. Germline V gives CDR1 MNHNY, CDR2 SVGAGI (reference sequence). Trimming took 5 bases from V and 5 from J, leaving 10 bases between them. The CDR3 has 13 residues. In nucleotides, the CDR3 is TGTGCCAGCAGTAACCTGGGCCATCAGCCCCAGCATTTT. This gives the protein CASSNLGHQPQHF.

The V call is TRBV6-1, the J call TRBJ2-1; 7 bases are shared with TRBD2. The CDR3 sequence is 16 residues long. V shed 4 bases and J 2 bases; nucleotides not matched to a gene: 8. CDR1 is MNHNS, CDR2 SASEGT, per germline. CDR3 sequence: CASSATSPTTYNEQFF. The CDR3 nucleotides read TGTGCCAGCAGTGCGACTAGCCCCACAACCTACAATGAGCAGTTCTTC.

This rearrangement joins TRBV5-4 to TRBJ2-3, with D maybe TRBD1 (6 bases). CDR3 length equals 15 residues. V lost 4 bases, J lost 0 bases, and 12 bases lay in between. Germline lookup yields CDR1 SGHNT and CDR2 YYREEE (reference sequence). CDR3 sequence: CASSPGHRSTDTQYF. The CDR3 bases are TGTGCCAGCAGCCCGGGACACCGAAGCACAGATACGCAGTATTTT. Together with reference TRBV5-4 and TRBJ2-3, the CDR3 gives the full variable domain: ETGVTQSPTHLIKTRGQQVTLRCSSQSGHNTVSWYQQALGQGPQFIFQYYREEENGRGNFPPRFSGLQFPNYSSELNVNALELDDSALYLCASSPGHRSTDTQYFGPGTRLTVL.

The V and J genes are TRBV6-5 and TRBJ1-5; tentatively, D is TRBD1 (5 bases). Trimming took 7 bases from V and 3 from J, leaving 10 bases between them. In germline, CDR1 is MNHEY, CDR2 SVGAGI. CDR3 length: 13 residues. DNA of the CDR3: TGTGCCAGCATCGGGGGGTACAATCAGCCCCAGCATTTT. Translated, it gives CASIGGYNQPQHF.

The V and J genes are TRBV19 and TRBJ2-5, with 8 bases identical to TRBD2. Trimming removed 6 bases from V and 2 bases from J; junction bases left unmatched: 8. CDR1 is LNHDA and CDR2 is SQIVND in the germline V gene (reference sequence). The CDR3 contains 15 residues. CDR3 in amino acids: CASSGGAFLQETQYF. The CDR3 coding sequence is TGTGCCAGTAGCGGGGGGGCCTTCCTTCAAGAGACCCAGTACTTC. The whole variable domain, remainder taken from reference TRBV19 and TRBJ2-5, is DGGITQSPKYLFRKEGQNVTLSCEQNLNHDAMYWYRQDPGQGLRLIYYSQIVNDFQKGDIAEGYSVSREKKESFPLTVTSAQKNPTAFYLCASSGGAFLQETQYFGPGTRLLVL.

This chain joins TRBV2 and TRBJ1-2, with 7 nucleotides matching TRBD1. The junction had 16 bases not matched to a gene; V was cut back by 8 bases and J by 1 base. The CDR3 consists of 17 residues. The germline CDR1 and CDR2 sequences are SNHLY and FYNNEI. CDR3 in amino acids: CASFRGRQGPNNYGYTF. DNA for the CDR3: TGTGCCAGCTTTCGTGGAAGACAGGGTCCGAATAACTATGGCTACACCTTC. Together with reference TRBV2 and TRBJ1-2, the CDR3 gives the full variable domain: EPEVTQTPSHQVTQMGQEVILRCVPISNHLYFYWYRQILGQKVEFLVSFYNNEISEKSEIFDDQFSVERPDGSNFTLKIRSTKLEDSAMYFCASFRGRQGPNNYGYTFGSGTRLTVV.

The chain is built from TRBV6-5 and TRBJ2-7; 10 bases fit TRBD1. Germline CDR1 is MNHEY and CDR2 is SVGAGI. The V segment lost 2 bases and the J segment 6 bases; nucleotides outside the gene matches: 10. The CDR3 has 16 residues. The CDR3 DNA reads TGTGCCAGCAGTTACCAATGGGCGGACAGGGGGGCCGAGCAGTACTTC. It specifies CASSYQWADRGAEQYF.

In this sample, this clone turned up a few times. Written as DNA, the CDR3 is TGTGCCAGCGGGACAGCGGGAAACACCATATATTTT. The encoded protein is CASGTAGNTIYF. The chain links TRBV6-5 to TRBJ1-3; TRBD1 matches at 7 bases. The CDR3 totals 12 residues. J gave up 4 bases and V 8 bases, and 2 bases lay outside the gene matches. Germline CDR1 reads MNHEY; CDR2 reads SVGAGI.

This rearrangement joins TRBV19 to TRBJ1-2; TRBD1 aligns across 7 bases. Looked up from germline, CDR1 is LNHDA and CDR2 is SQIVND (reference sequence). The junction had 7 bases not matched to a gene; V was cut back by 4 bases and J by 2 bases. The length of the CDR3 is 15 residues. The CDR3 spells CASSKGTVRNYGYTF. The DNA of the CDR3 is TGTGCCAGTAGTAAAGGGACAGTCCGCAACTATGGCTACACCTTC.

The chain carries TRBV6-5 and TRBJ1-1, with 10 bases matching TRBD1. This CDR3 is built from 15 residues. V was clipped by 5 bases and J by 5 bases; unmatched bases: 8. The germline V gene encodes CDR1 MNHEY and CDR2 SVGAGI. The CDR3 DNA reads TGTGCCAGCAGTATGACAGGGGGCGCGAGGACTGAAGCTTTCTTT. It translates to CASSMTGGARTEAFF.

V usage is TRBV19 and J usage is TRBJ2-1, with D perhaps matching TRBD1 (5 bases). CDR1 is LNHDA, CDR2 SQIVND, per germline (reference sequence). The CDR3 extends over 15 amino acids. V was trimmed by 0 bases and J by 7 bases, leaving 13 bases between them. CDR3 sequence: CASSIEDTGMNEQFF. CDR3 DNA sequence: TGTGCCAGTAGTATAGAGGACACTGGGATGAATGAGCAGTTCTTC.

V gene TRBV12-3 or TRBV12-4 combines with J gene TRBJ1-2; D possibly corresponds to TRBD1 (5 bases). This CDR3 has 13 amino acids. Trimming cost V 3 bases and J 4 bases, with 9 bases left between them. In DNA form, the CDR3 reads TGTGCCAGCAGTTTTTCCCAGGGCTATGGCTACACCTTC. Encoded protein: CASSFSQGYGYTF.

The genes are TRBV6-5 and TRBJ1-6; perhaps TRBD1 as D (5 bases). Between the trimmed V and J ends, which lost 0 bases and 7 bases, there was a span of 13 bases. CDR1 and CDR2 from the germline V gene are MNHEY and SVGAGI. The CDR3 has 16 residues. Written as DNA, the CDR3 is TGTGCCAGCAGTTACTCGATTGATTCAGGGAATTCACCCCTCCACTTT. It translates to CASSYSIDSGNSPLHF.

The chain carries TRBV5-8 and TRBJ1-1, with D maybe TRBD1 (6 bases). Germline CDR1 and CDR2: SGHTS and YDEGEE. V was cut by 0 bases and J by 4 bases, with 10 bases left in between. There are 14 residues in the CDR3. The CDR3, as DNA: TGTGCCAGCAGCTTGGAGGGGGTAGGCACTGAAGCTTTCTTT. Amino acid sequence: CASSLEGVGTEAFF.

This chain uses TRBV18 with TRBJ2-3; 9 bases align to TRBD2. Germline V gene lookup returns CDR1 KGHSH and CDR2 LQKENI. Trimming took 3 bases from V and 0 from J; bases not matched to a gene: 7. CDR3 length: 17 amino acids. CDR3 nucleotides: TGTGCCAGCTCACCGACCCCTAGCGGGGTAAGCACAGATACGCAGTATTTT. Protein sequence: CASSPTPSGVSTDTQYF.

CDR3 nucleotide sequence: TGTGCCACCAGCTCAGACAGGGGAAGAAACACCATATATTTT. It yields the protein CATSSDRGRNTIYF. The chain is built from TRBV15 and TRBJ1-3, with 8 bases that match TRBD1. The CDR3 length is 14 residues. Germline-derived CDR1 and CDR2 are LNHNV and YYDKDF (reference sequence). Germline trimming cut 5 bases from V and 5 bases from J; bases unmatched to any gene: 5.

The V call is TRBV13, the J call TRBJ2-3; a weak D match, TRBD1 (7 bases). CDR3 length: 19 residues. The germline V gene encodes CDR1 PRHDT and CDR2 FYEKMQ (reference sequence). V lost 1 base and J 2 bases, leaving 22 bases between the germline ends. As DNA, the CDR3 is TGTGCCAGCAGCTTAGATAGCGGTCGGGGGACAGAGTTCACAGATACGCAGTATTTT. It yields the protein CASSLDSGRGTEFTDTQYF.

This clone came up a few times. The CDR3 nucleotides are TGTGCCAACGCTAAGGACAGGGACTATGGCTACACCTTC. Its translation is CANAKDRDYGYTF. This chain uses TRBV2 with TRBJ1-2; TRBD1 agrees at 8 bases. Germline V gives CDR1 SNHLY, CDR2 FYNNEI. V lost 10 bases, J lost 3 bases, and 7 bases stayed unmatched. The CDR3 loop spans 13 amino acids.

This rearrangement joins TRBV13 to TRBJ1-2, with D possibly being TRBD1 (6 bases). The CDR3 is made up of 14 amino acids. V was trimmed by 5 bases and J by 6 bases, leaving 16 bases between them. Per germline, CDR1 PRHDT and CDR2 FYEKMQ (reference sequence). CDR3 residues: CASSPGTSGNGYTF. The DNA of the CDR3 is TGTGCCAGCAGCCCTGGGACATCTGGAAATGGCTACACCTTC.

V gene TRBV4-1 combines with J gene TRBJ2-7; 7 bases fit TRBD2. The ends lost 0 bases at V and 1 base at J; junction bases unmatched: 3. This CDR3 contains 15 residues. CDR1 MGHRA and CDR2 YSYEKL come from the germline V gene. In nucleotides, the CDR3 is TGCGCCAGCAGCCAAGAGTCGGGGGGATCCTACGAGCAGTACTTC. Its translation: CASSQESGGSYEQYF.

This sequence joins TRBV27 and TRBJ1-5, with D maybe TRBD1 (6 bases). Germline V gene lookup returns CDR1 MNHEY and CDR2 SMNVEV (reference sequence). V lost 7 bases and J lost 6, with 16 bases in between. The CDR3 contains 14 residues. The CDR3, as DNA: TGTGCCAGCAAGGGGGGGTCGGGGTCTCAGCCCCAGCATTTT. Translation gives CASKGGSGSQPQHF.